The 16 T cell receptor beta chains in this list originate from one sample, sequenced in a study of identical twins. TCRdb re-called the 5' RACE reads through MiXCR, storing one row per CDR3 protein. The table shows around 1.7 million distinct CDR3 sequences, with less than 35% occurring only once. The sample was cord blood. The receptor source for this set is a newborn girl in good health.

The J gene is TRBJ2-1, the V gene TRBV28; 12 bases line up with TRBD2. The CDR3 length is 17 residues. V gave up 5 bases and J gave up 4 bases; unmatched junction bases: 9. CDR1 is MDHEN and CDR2 is SYDVKM in the germline V gene. The DNA of the CDR3 is TGTGCCAGCAGTCTACACGCCGGGACTAGCGGGTACAATGAGCAGTTCTTC. This translates into CASSLHAGTSGYNEQFF.

The chain is built from TRBV20-1 and TRBJ2-3, with TRBD2 matching 12 bases. The J segment lost 1 base and the V segment lost 5 bases, leaving 4 bases of the junction unmatched. This CDR3 spans 15 amino acids. Germline V lookup: CDR1 DFQATT, CDR2 SNEGSKA (reference sequence). CDR3 DNA: TGCAGTGCTCCACGGACTAGCGGGGGCACAGATACGCAGTATTTT. This gives the protein CSAPRTSGGTDTQYF.

This clonotype was detected many times. The chain has TRBV14 and TRBJ1-5; no firm D call. The V and J ends lost 1 base and 3 bases respectively, with 4 bases between them. There are 13 residues in the CDR3. Per the germline V gene, CDR1 is SGHDN and CDR2 is FVKESK. CDR3 loop: CASSQGLNQPQHF. DNA of the CDR3: TGTGCCAGCAGCCAAGGGCTCAATCAGCCCCAGCATTTT.

The chain has TRBV2 and TRBJ1-1; D may be TRBD1 (6 bases). CDR3 length equals 13 residues. Trimming stripped 6 bases from V and 7 bases from J, with 15 bases between. Germline lookup yields CDR1 SNHLY and CDR2 FYNNEI. The chain's CDR3 is CASSRQVGLEAFF. CDR3 bases: TGTGCCAGCAGCAGACAGGTGGGCCTTGAAGCTTTCTTT.

This clonotype occurred a few times. The chain has TRBV29-1 and TRBJ2-3, with 9 positions matching TRBD2. CDR3 length: 15 residues. Germline CDR1 is SQVTM and CDR2 is ANQGSEA. The junction had 7 bases not matched to a gene; V was cut back by 0 bases and J by 6 bases. CDR3: CSVEEGGLAGDTQYF. The CDR3 nucleotides read TGCAGCGTTGAAGAAGGTGGGCTAGCGGGGGATACGCAGTATTTT.

This clonotype was counted between two and nine times. The V and J genes are TRBV20-1 and TRBJ2-7; D remains unclear. The V end was cut by 3 bases, the J end by 2 bases, with 11 bases between. The CDR3 has 13 residues. Germline CDR1 is DFQATT and CDR2 is SNEGSKA (reference sequence). The CDR3 region is CSARNGRTYEQYF. The CDR3 DNA follows: TGCAGTGCTAGGAACGGCAGAACCTACGAGCAGTACTTC.

This clonotype was seen ten or more times. The rearrangement uses TRBV5-1 and TRBJ2-3; the D is unclear. From germline, CDR1 is SGHRS and CDR2 YFSETQ. CDR3 length: 13 residues. V was clipped by 4 bases and J by 3 bases, with 9 bases between them. CDR3 amino acids: CASSPITTDTQYF. CDR3 nucleotides: TGCGCCAGCAGCCCAATAACGACAGATACGCAGTATTTT.

In this sample, this clonotype turned up a few times. Written as DNA, the CDR3 is TGTGCCATCAGTGAGGACGGAAACGCGAACACTGAAGCTTTCTTT. This translates into CAISEDGNANTEAFF. This chain uses TRBV10-3 with TRBJ1-1; D unclear. Germline assignment: CDR1 ENHRY and CDR2 SYGVKD. V lost 2 bases and J 1 base, leaving 11 bases between the germline ends. This CDR3 is 15 amino acids long.

J is TRBJ1-6 and V is TRBV4-2; a weak D match, TRBD1 (5 bases). The CDR3 runs to 17 residues. Trimming pared 0 bases from V and 9 bases from J, leaving 18 bases between. Germline CDR1 reads LGHNA; CDR2 reads YNFKEQ. The CDR3 protein is CASSQEAAGYTGSPLHF. The CDR3 DNA sequence: TGTGCCAGCAGCCAAGAGGCGGCAGGGTATACCGGTTCACCCCTCCACTTT.

This clonotype was found many times. V gene TRBV6-5 combines with J gene TRBJ2-3, with unresolved D. CDR1 is MNHEY, CDR2 SVGAGI, per germline. This CDR3 has 14 residues. Trimming took off 0 bases at V and 5 bases at J, with 9 bases between the two ends. The CDR3 coding sequence is TGTGCCAGCAGTTACTCACCTACCGGAGATACGCAGTATTTT. This gives the protein CASSYSPTGDTQYF.

In its sample, this clonotype was seen a few times. This rearrangement joins TRBV12-3 or TRBV12-4 to TRBJ2-7, with D possibly matching TRBD2 (5 bases). This CDR3 region has 15 residues. Trimming took off 5 bases at V and 2 bases at J, with 16 bases between the two ends. DNA for the CDR3: TGTGCCAGCAGTCCCTTGGCGGGTTTAACCTACGAGCAGTACTTC. It is translated as CASSPLAGLTYEQYF.

The chain uses TRBV4-2 and TRBJ1-2; 7 bases fit TRBD1. The CDR3 sequence is 15 residues long. V shed 0 bases, J shed 4 bases, and the junction held 5 bases outside the gene matches. Germline V lookup: CDR1 LGHNA, CDR2 YNFKEQ. DNA for the CDR3: TGTGCCAGCAGCCAAGATCGGGGACAGCCCTATGGCTACACCTTC. Its protein is CASSQDRGQPYGYTF.

The chain joins TRBV10-3 to TRBJ2-3; 11 bases line up with TRBD2. V trimming: 9 bases; J trimming: 5 bases; junction bases outside the gene matches: 4. Germline CDR1 and CDR2: ENHRY and SYGVKD. CDR3 length: 13 amino acids. The DNA of the CDR3 is TGTGCCATTAGCGGGGGGGCCGTAGATACGCAGTATTTT. Protein sequence: CAISGGAVDTQYF.

This clonotype appeared many times. J is TRBJ1-2 and V is TRBV10-3; D unclear. CDR1 and CDR2 (germline): ENHRY, SYGVKD. Trimming shortened V by 3 bases and J by 1 base, and 15 bases separated the two germline ends. CDR3 length: 16 amino acids. For the CDR3, the DNA is TGTGCCATCAGTGAAACGGAGGGTGCCCGTAACTATGGCTACACCTTC. Amino acids: CAISETEGARNYGYTF.

The chain carries TRBV5-1 and TRBJ2-5, with TRBD2 matching 7 bases. With V trimmed by 3 bases and J by 1 base, 6 bases remained unmatched. Germline loops: CDR1 SGHRS, CDR2 YFSETQ. The CDR3 is 15 residues long. CDR3 sequence (DNA): TGCGCCAGCAGCTGGCAACTAGCGCCCCAAGAGACCCAGTACTTC. Translated, it gives CASSWQLAPQETQYF.

V usage is TRBV29-1 and J usage is TRBJ2-1; D is perhaps TRBD1 (6 bases). CDR1 is SQVTM and CDR2 is ANQGSEA in the germline V gene. Trimming removed 7 bases at V and 4 bases at J, with 17 bases between. CDR3 length: 14 amino acids. In nucleotides, the CDR3 is TGCAGCGCCCCCCACAGGGACGGGTACAATGAGCAGTTCTTC. Protein product: CSAPHRDGYNEQFF.